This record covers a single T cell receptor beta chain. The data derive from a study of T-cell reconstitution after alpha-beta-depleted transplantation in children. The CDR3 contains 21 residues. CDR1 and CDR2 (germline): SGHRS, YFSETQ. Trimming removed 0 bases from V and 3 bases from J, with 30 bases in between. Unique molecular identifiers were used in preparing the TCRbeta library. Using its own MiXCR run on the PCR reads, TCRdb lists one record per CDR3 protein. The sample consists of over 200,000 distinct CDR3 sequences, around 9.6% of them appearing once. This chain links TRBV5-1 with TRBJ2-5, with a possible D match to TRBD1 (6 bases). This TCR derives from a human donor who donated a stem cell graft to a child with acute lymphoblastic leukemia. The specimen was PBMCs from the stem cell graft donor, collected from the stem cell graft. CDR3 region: CASSLAPIGSRSRRQEETQYF. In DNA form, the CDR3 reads TGCGCCAGCAGCTTGGCCCCTATCGGCTCCCGGTCCCGCCGACAGGAAGAGACCCAGTACTTC.